The 15 T cell receptor beta chains below were found in one sample sequenced in a study of shared clonotypes between healthy human individuals. The table came from immunoSEQ multiplex PCR; TCRdb's copy has only in-frame clones and leaves some out. Altogether over a million clones are present, roughly 95% being singletons, with the ten largest covering approximately 1.1%. Sequenced: naive CD4+ T cells sorted from blood. Specified subset: CD45RA+ positively selected. The source is a man aged 30 to 45 in good health.

The gene calls are TRBV18 and TRBJ2-3; 8 bases agree with TRBD1. Germline CDR1 KGHSH, CDR2 LQKENI. After removal of 3 bases from V and 6 bases from J, the junction contained 14 bases not matched to a gene. The CDR3 length is 17 residues. CDR3 nucleotide sequence: TGTGCCAGCTCACCTAGTGCCCCCGGGACAGGAGGGGATACGCAGTATTTT. Translated, it gives CASSPSAPGTGGDTQYF.

The chain joins TRBV9 to TRBJ1-3, with D unclear. Deletions cut 0 bases from V and 0 bases from J, with 13 bases between. CDR1 SGDLS and CDR2 YYNGEE come from the germline V gene. This CDR3 contains 17 residues. CDR3 sequence reads: CASSVGADLSSGNTIYF. The DNA of the CDR3 is TGTGCCAGCAGCGTAGGAGCAGACCTGAGCTCTGGAAACACCATATATTTT. Full variable domain (outside the CDR3, taken from reference TRBV9 and TRBJ1-3): DSGVTQTPKHLITATGQRVTLRCSPRSGDLSVYWYQQSLDQGLQFLIQYYNGEERAKGNILERFSAQQFPDLHSELNLSSLELGDSALYFCASSVGADLSSGNTIYFGEGSWLTVV.

The V gene is TRBV11-3, the J gene TRBJ1-5; unclear D gene. Germline assignment: CDR1 SGHNT and CDR2 YENEEA. Trimming cost V 2 bases and J 1 base, with 9 bases left between them. The CDR3 has 15 amino acids. The CDR3 sequence is CASSLSRYSNQPQHF. Here the CDR3 DNA reads TGTGCCAGCAGCTTATCGCGGTACAGCAATCAGCCCCAGCATTTT.

This clone was seen a few times. The genes are TRBV30 and TRBJ2-3; TRBD2 matches at 7 bases. The V gene end was trimmed by 0 bases and the J gene end by 8 bases; junction bases not matched to a gene: 8. The CDR3 loop spans 14 amino acids. Per the germline V gene, CDR1 is GTSNPN and CDR2 is SVGIG (reference sequence). Here the CDR3 DNA reads TGTGCCTGGAGTGTACAAGCGGGCGGGGGTACGCAGTATTTT. It is translated as CAWSVQAGGGTQYF.

This chain uses TRBV5-8 with TRBJ1-2; 8 bases map to TRBD1. The length of the CDR3 is 16 residues. J gave up 7 bases and V 4 bases, and 15 bases lay outside the gene matches. Looked up from germline, CDR1 is SGHTS and CDR2 is YDEGEE. The CDR3 reads CASSLRQGSPLGGYTF. The CDR3 nucleotides are TGTGCCAGCAGCCTCCGACAGGGGTCCCCTTTAGGTGGCTACACCTTC.

This clone showed up just once. The genes are TRBV7-3 and TRBJ2-1; 9 positions agree with TRBD2. V dropped 2 bases and J dropped 4; count of bases not matched to a gene: 3. CDR1 is SGHTA, CDR2 FQGTGA, per germline. The CDR3 has 15 residues. This chain's CDR3 is CASSLGGREYNEQFF. The DNA for the CDR3 is TGTGCCAGCAGCTTAGGCGGGAGGGAGTACAATGAGCAGTTCTTC.

V and J are TRBV2 and TRBJ2-7; 9 bases map to TRBD2. CDR3 length: 19 amino acids. The V gene's germline CDR1 is SNHLY and CDR2 FYNNEI. Trimming at V came to 6 bases and at J to 0 bases, leaving 18 bases not matched to a gene. The CDR3 coding sequence is TGTGCCAGCAGGGGGGTGGGTAGCGGGAGCTTGGTCCCCTCCTACGAGCAGTACTTC. Translation: CASRGVGSGSLVPSYEQYF.

This chain connects TRBV2 to TRBJ1-2; 10 nucleotides line up with TRBD1. Germline trimming cut 6 bases from V and 4 bases from J; bases unmatched to any gene: 11. CDR1 and CDR2 (germline): SNHLY, FYNNEI. The CDR3 has 16 residues. The CDR3 nucleotides are TGTGCCAGCAGGAGGGCGGACAGGGGGTTTATCTATGGCTACACCTTC. Its protein is CASRRADRGFIYGYTF. Full variable domain (remainder filled in from reference TRBV2 and TRBJ1-2): EPEVTQTPSHQVTQMGQEVILRCVPISNHLYFYWYRQILGQKVEFLVSFYNNEISEKSEIFDDQFSVERPDGSNFTLKIRSTKLEDSAMYFCASRRADRGFIYGYTFGSGTRLTVV.

The chain is built from TRBV19 and TRBJ2-7; 7 bases line up with TRBD1. Germline V gene data show CDR1 as LNHDA and CDR2 as SQIVND (reference sequence). The CDR3 is made up of 14 amino acids. With V trimmed by 4 bases and J by 1 base, 4 bases remained unmatched. Here the CDR3 reads CASSTTGLSYEQYF. In nucleotides, the CDR3 is TGTGCCAGTAGTACGACAGGGCTATCCTACGAGCAGTACTTC.

This clone was seen once. The gene calls are TRBV5-6 and TRBJ1-1; D ambiguous. The CDR3 contains 15 residues. Germline CDR1 reads SGHDT; CDR2 reads YYEEEE. The V gene lost 0 bases and the J gene lost 4 bases, with 13 bases spanning the gap. This CDR3 is CASSLGGQAGTEAFF. Here the CDR3 DNA reads TGTGCCAGCAGCTTGGGAGGGCAGGCGGGCACTGAAGCTTTCTTT.

The count of this clone is one. This CDR3 is CASSQDAVPGEQYF. The CDR3 DNA reads TGCGCCAGCAGCCAAGATGCGGTCCCTGGCGAGCAGTACTTC. The chain couples TRBV4-3 to TRBJ2-7; D gene uncertain. CDR1 is LGHNA, CDR2 YSLEER, per germline. V gave up 0 bases and J gave up 6 bases, with 12 bases separating them. CDR3 length: 14 amino acids.

The chain employs TRBV27 and TRBJ2-7, with 7 nucleotides matching TRBD1. With 5 bases clipped from V and 0 bases from J, the junction kept 13 bases outside the gene matches. This CDR3 is 17 amino acids long. Germline V gives CDR1 MNHEY, CDR2 SMNVEV (reference sequence). The CDR3 sequence: CASSLRPTGISSYEQYF. In DNA form, the CDR3 reads TGTGCCAGCAGTCTCCGCCCGACAGGGATAAGCTCCTACGAGCAGTACTTC.

V is TRBV15 and J is TRBJ2-7; D possibly corresponds to TRBD1 (6 bases). The CDR3 spans 13 residues. Deletions cut 6 bases from V and 3 bases from J, with 12 bases between. In germline, CDR1 is LNHNV, CDR2 YYDKDF (reference sequence). DNA of the CDR3: TGTGCCACCAGGGTTATGGACAGCTACGAGCAGTACTTC. Protein sequence: CATRVMDSYEQYF.

This chain links TRBV5-6 with TRBJ2-5, with 7 bases that match TRBD1. Germline V gene lookup returns CDR1 SGHDT and CDR2 YYEEEE. Unmatched junction bases numbered 6, after V lost 2 bases and J lost 2 bases. This CDR3 is 15 amino acids long. The CDR3 region has the DNA TGTGCCAGCAGCTTCCGGGACAGACATCAAGAGACCCAGTACTTC. This encodes CASSFRDRHQETQYF.

This CDR3 reads CASSLAFRSLAGGLNSYNEQFF. CDR3 nucleotides: TGTGCCAGCAGTTTAGCCTTCCGATCTCTAGCGGGAGGGTTGAACTCCTACAATGAGCAGTTCTTC. The chain carries TRBV28 and TRBJ2-1; 12 positions agree with TRBD2. This CDR3 has 22 residues. Germline V lookup: CDR1 MDHEN, CDR2 SYDVKM. Trimming removed 2 bases from V and 0 bases from J; junction bases left unmatched: 17. Combining the CDR3 with reference TRBV28 and TRBJ2-1 gives the whole variable domain DVKVTQSSRYLVKRTGEKVFLECVQDMDHENMFWYRQDPGLGLRLIYFSYDVKMKEKGDIPEGYSVSREKKERFSLILESASTNQTSMYLCASSLAFRSLAGGLNSYNEQFFGPGTRLTVL.